The 2 T cell receptor beta chains listed next were all sequenced from one sample in a study of cytomegalovirus exposure and HLA in healthy donors. Vbeta (60) and Jbeta (13) primers were used in the PCR. Sequencing was performed with immunoSEQ multiplex PCR; in TCRdb, only in-frame clones are kept and a portion is missing. The table lists roughly 160,000 clones, around four fifths of them singletons. Sample: PBMCs. The source is a woman aged 45-59 years in good health and CMV-seronegative.

This clone occurred a few times. V is TRBV7-9 and J is TRBJ1-4, with TRBD1 as a possible D gene (5 bases). Germline CDR1 SEHNR, CDR2 FQNEAQ (reference sequence). Trimming cost V 3 bases and J 5 bases, with 10 bases left between them. The CDR3 has 14 residues. The chain's CDR3 is CASSLIGGNEKLFF. CDR3 nucleotides: TGTGCCAGCAGCTTGATCGGGGGGAATGAAAAACTGTTTTTT.

This clone was recorded once. The V gene is TRBV27, the J gene TRBJ2-3, with D possibly being TRBD1 (5 bases). With 4 bases removed from V and 4 bases from J, the gap between germline ends came to 12 bases. The germline CDR1 and CDR2 sequences are MNHEY and SMNVEV (reference sequence). The CDR3 has 14 amino acids. The CDR3 DNA follows: TGTGCCAGCAGTTACAGGTTAAAAGCAGATACGCAGTATTTT. This sequence encodes CASSYRLKADTQYF.